This is a list of T cell receptor beta chains from one sample in a study of cytomegalovirus exposure and HLA in healthy donors. The assay was immunoSEQ multiplex PCR, and TCRdb's table has in-frame clones only and misses some. The profile covers approximately 27,000 clones, with about two thirds appearing a single time and under 4.5% taken by the ten largest. Specimen: PBMCs. These receptors originate from a woman in her fifties or sixties in good health and CMV-seronegative. Both conserved end residues are part of each CDR3. A D gene is named only where the DNA matches it firmly. Some rows have no size entry. The others give once, few or many, or a class for an expanded clone.

size: -; J: TRBJ1-1; V: TRBV29-1; D: -; CDR3: CSVEEVNRNTEAFF; DNA: TGCAGCGTTGAAGAAGTGAACAGGAACACTGAAGCTTTCTTT
size: -; J: TRBJ2-1; V: TRBV29-1; D: TRBD2; CDR3: CSVEDFGTKKSNEQFF; DNA: TGCAGCGTTGAAGATTTTGGGACTAAGAAGAGCAATGAGCAGTTCTTC
size: -; J: TRBJ1-5; V: TRBV28; D: -; CDR3: CASSPDRYYSNQPQHF; DNA: TGTGCCAGCAGCCCCGACAGGTATTATAGCAATCAGCCCCAGCATTTT
size: few; J: TRBJ2-7; V: TRBV6-6; D: TRBD2; CDR3: CASNPRGGYSYEQYF; DNA: TGTGCCAGCAACCCACGCGGGGGGTACAGTTACGAGCAGTACTTC
size: -; J: TRBJ1-1; V: TRBV9; D: -; CDR3: CASSSTGHRNTEAFF; DNA: TGTGCCAGCAGCTCAACGGGACACCGGAACACTGAAGCTTTCTTT
size: -; J: TRBJ1-1; V: TRBV4-1; D: -; CDR3: CASSRGGNTEAFF; DNA: TGCGCCAGCTCCAGGGGCGGAAACACTGAAGCTTTCTTT
size: once; J: TRBJ1-6; V: TRBV6-1; D: -; CDR3: CASSALSSYNSPLHF; DNA: TGTGCCAGTTCTGCGTTGAGCTCCTATAATTCACCCCTCCACTTT
size: -; J: TRBJ1-5; V: TRBV29-1; D: -; CDR3: CSAIGGGRNQPQHF; DNA: TGCAGCGCCATAGGGGGGGGCCGCAATCAGCCCCAGCATTTT
size: -; J: TRBJ1-1; V: TRBV6-1; D: -; CDR3: CASSGHRDTEAFF; DNA: TGTGCCAGCAGTGGCCACAGGGACACTGAAGCTTTCTTT
size: -; J: TRBJ1-2; V: TRBV5-1; D: -; CDR3: CASSLGQVNYGYTF; DNA: TGCGCCAGCAGCTTGGGACAGGTTAACTATGGCTACACCTTC
size: -; J: TRBJ2-2; V: TRBV5-6; D: TRBD2; CDR3: CASSATSGVNTGELFF; DNA: TGTGCCAGCAGCGCGACTAGCGGGGTTAACACCGGGGAGCTGTTTTTT
size: -; J: TRBJ2-5; V: TRBV4-1; D: TRBD1; CDR3: CASSPSTGGVETQYF; DNA: TGCGCCAGCAGCCCTTCGACAGGGGGCGTGGAGACCCAGTACTTC
size: -; J: TRBJ1-5; V: TRBV7-9; D: -; CDR3: CASSYSPAAGNQPQHF; DNA: TGTGCCAGCAGCTACTCTCCTGCCGCGGGAAATCAGCCCCAGCATTTT
size: -; J: TRBJ2-2; V: TRBV5-4; D: TRBD1; CDR3: CASAPGTGSNTGELFF; DNA: TGTGCCAGCGCCCCCGGGACAGGGAGTAACACCGGGGAGCTGTTTTTT
size: -; J: TRBJ2-5; V: TRBV23-1; D: -; CDR3: CARGWRGFQETQYF; DNA: TGCGCCAGGGGCTGGCGGGGTTTCCAAGAGACCCAGTACTTC
size: -; J: TRBJ1-5; V: TRBV5-1; D: -; CDR3: CASSPGSNQPQHF; DNA: TGCGCCAGCAGCCCGGGGAGCAATCAGCCCCAGCATTTT
size: -; J: TRBJ2-1; V: TRBV18; D: TRBD1; CDR3: CASSLRQGDEQFF; DNA: TGTGCCAGCTCACTCAGGCAGGGGGATGAGCAGTTCTTC
size: -; J: TRBJ1-1; V: TRBV5-1; D: TRBD1; CDR3: CASSLATGQGAAFF; DNA: TGCGCCAGCAGCTTGGCGACGGGACAGGGGGCCGCTTTCTTT
size: once; J: TRBJ2-6; V: TRBV7-2; D: -; CDR3: CASSGGRTGANVLTF; DNA: TGTGCCAGCAGCGGAGGGAGAACTGGGGCCAACGTCCTGACTTTC
size: few; J: TRBJ2-7; V: TRBV18; D: TRBD1; CDR3: CASSPPAPGQWYEQYF; DNA: TGTGCCAGCTCACCACCGGCACCGGGACAGTGGTACGAGCAGTACTTC
size: -; J: TRBJ1-2; V: TRBV29-1; D: TRBD1; CDR3: CSILPGQGAMGGYTF; DNA: TGCAGCATCCTGCCGGGACAGGGGGCCATGGGTGGCTACACCTTC
size: -; J: TRBJ2-2; V: TRBV11-2; D: -; CDR3: CASSLVQGMFF; DNA: TGTGCCAGCAGCTTAGTTCAGGGGATGTTTTTT
size: -; J: TRBJ1-4; V: TRBV9; D: -; CDR3: CASSRERDLREKLFF; DNA: TGTGCCAGCAGTAGGGAGAGGGATCTTCGGGAAAAACTGTTTTTT
size: -; J: TRBJ2-3; V: TRBV28; D: -; CDR3: CASTPGDTQYF; DNA: TGTGCCAGCACCCCGGGAGATACGCAGTATTTT
size: -; J: TRBJ1-6; V: TRBV2; D: -; CDR3: CASNPEGGNNSPLHF; DNA: TGTGCCAGCAACCCGGAAGGAGGGAATAATTCACCCCTCCACTTT
size: few; J: TRBJ2-7; V: TRBV7-6; D: -; CDR3: CASSLFIASYEQYF; DNA: TGTGCCAGCAGCTTATTTATAGCGTCCTACGAGCAGTACTTC
size: few; J: TRBJ1-4; V: TRBV29-1; D: -; CDR3: CSVEGGADEKLFF; DNA: TGCAGCGTTGAGGGGGGGGCCGATGAAAAACTGTTTTTT
size: -; J: TRBJ2-1; V: TRBV27; D: TRBD2; CDR3: CASSLQQGLAGKPYNEQFF; DNA: TGTGCCAGCAGTTTACAGCAAGGACTAGCGGGAAAACCTTACAATGAGCAGTTCTTC
size: -; J: TRBJ1-6; V: TRBV9; D: TRBD1; CDR3: CASSVGDRGYNSPLHF; DNA: TGTGCCAGCAGCGTAGGGGACAGGGGTTATAATTCACCCCTCCACTTT
size: few; J: TRBJ1-2; V: TRBV29-1; D: -; CDR3: CSVEDGQGFDYTF; DNA: TGCAGCGTTGAAGACGGGCAGGGGTTTGACTACACCTTC
size: -; J: TRBJ1-2; V: TRBV6-1; D: -; CDR3: CASSPYSYGYTF; DNA: TGTGCCAGCAGTCCATACAGCTATGGCTACACCTTC
size: -; J: TRBJ1-5; V: TRBV28; D: -; CDR3: CASSLGPKVGQPQHF; DNA: TGTGCCAGCAGTTTGGGCCCAAAGGTAGGACAGCCCCAGCATTTT
size: -; J: TRBJ2-7; V: TRBV5-1; D: TRBD2; CDR3: CASSTGLAGGPSYEQYF; DNA: TGCGCCAGCAGCACAGGACTAGCGGGAGGGCCTTCCTACGAGCAGTACTTC
size: -; J: TRBJ2-3; V: TRBV5-1; D: TRBD2; CDR3: CASSFSGKVTDTQYF; DNA: TGCGCCAGCAGCTTTAGCGGGAAGGTGACAGATACGCAGTATTTT
size: -; J: TRBJ2-7; V: TRBV29-1; D: -; CDR3: CSVGGPIPSYEQYF; DNA: TGCAGCGTGGGGGGACCGATCCCATCCTACGAGCAGTACTTC
size: -; J: TRBJ2-2; V: TRBV6-5; D: -; CDR3: CASSTQKQNTGELFF; DNA: TGTGCCAGCAGCACACAGAAGCAGAACACCGGGGAGCTGTTTTTT
size: -; J: TRBJ1-1; V: TRBV2; D: -; CDR3: CASREGEAFF; DNA: TGTGCCAGCAGGGAGGGGGAAGCTTTCTTT
size: medium-sized; J: TRBJ1-6; V: TRBV6-6; D: TRBD1; CDR3: CASRPPTGEESPLHF; DNA: TGTGCCAGCAGGCCGCCGACAGGGGAGGAATCACCCCTCCACTTT
size: -; J: TRBJ1-5; V: TRBV14; D: -; CDR3: CASSLAGMGNQPQHF; DNA: TGTGCCAGCAGTCTTGCAGGGATGGGCAATCAGCCCCAGCATTTT
size: -; J: TRBJ1-1; V: TRBV5-1; D: TRBD1; CDR3: CASSLGGTANTEAFF; DNA: TGCGCCAGCAGCTTGGGCGGGACAGCGAACACTGAAGCTTTCTTT
size: -; J: TRBJ2-1; V: TRBV5-1; D: TRBD2; CDR3: CASSFELAGANNEQFF; DNA: TGCGCCAGCAGCTTCGAACTAGCGGGAGCAAACAATGAGCAGTTCTTC
size: -; J: TRBJ2-3; V: TRBV29-1; D: -; CDR3: CSARLGSGSTDTQYF; DNA: TGCAGCGCCCGACTAGGGAGCGGTAGCACAGATACGCAGTATTTT